This entry lists 32 T cell receptor beta chains sequenced from one sample in a study of CD8+ T cells in alopecia areata. cDNA prepared by RNA extraction and subsequent reverse transcription served as the template for sequencing. This table comes from immunoSEQ multiplex PCR, and its TCRdb copy is limited to in-frame clones, with some not included. The data show fewer than 150,000 clones, roughly 61% seen once. The source material was CD4+ T cells sorted from blood, sampled at week 0. All receptors derive from a human donor with alopecia areata.

This sequence joins TRBV10-3 and TRBJ2-7; 12 bases map to TRBD2. Germline values: CDR1 ENHRY, CDR2 SYGVKD. The CDR3 sequence is 16 residues long. Trimming cost V 0 bases and J 3 bases; bases outside gene matches: 3. This CDR3 reads CAISESTSGRSYEQYF. The CDR3 nucleotides read TGTGCCATCAGTGAGTCTACTAGCGGGAGGAGCTACGAGCAGTACTTC.

V is TRBV10-3 and J is TRBJ2-5, with 7 bases aligning to TRBD1. Trimming removed 4 bases from V and 4 bases from J; junction bases left unmatched: 9. Germline V CDR1 and CDR2: ENHRY, SYGVKD. This CDR3 comprises 15 residues. The CDR3 reads CAISGGTPGGETQYF. The CDR3 DNA sequence: TGTGCCATCAGTGGAGGGACACCAGGGGGAGAGACCCAGTACTTC.

The V gene is TRBV9, the J gene TRBJ2-3, with a tentative D call TRBD2 (6 bases). V was clipped by 1 base and J by 4 bases, with 16 bases between them. The CDR3 runs 16 residues. Per germline, CDR1 SGDLS and CDR2 YYNGEE. CDR3 sequence reads: CASSVQGGASPDTQYF. DNA for the CDR3: TGTGCCAGCAGCGTACAAGGAGGGGCGTCCCCAGATACGCAGTATTTT.

The CDR3 coding sequence is TGCGCCAGCAGCACCAGGGGGCTTGGCTCACCCCTCCACTTT. Translation gives CASSTRGLGSPLHF. This chain connects TRBV5-1 to TRBJ1-6; TRBD1 agrees at 8 bases. From germline, CDR1 is SGHRS and CDR2 YFSETQ. After removal of 4 bases from V and 10 bases from J, the junction contained 7 bases not matched to a gene. CDR3 length: 14 residues.

The chain has TRBV5-4 and TRBJ2-5; the D gene is possibly TRBD2 (6 bases). V lost 2 bases to trimming and J lost 1 base, with 9 bases between them. The CDR3 totals 14 residues. The germline V gene has CDR1 SGHNT and CDR2 YYREEE (reference sequence). CDR3 residues: CASSFRDFQETQYF. The CDR3 nucleotides read TGTGCCAGCAGCTTCCGGGACTTCCAAGAGACCCAGTACTTC.

This clone appeared a few times. The chain employs TRBV19 and TRBJ2-1, with D tentatively TRBD1 or TRBD2 (5 bases each). Germline V lookup: CDR1 LNHDA, CDR2 SQIVND (reference sequence). Trimming pared 1 base from V and 10 bases from J, leaving 8 bases between. This CDR3 comprises 12 residues. In DNA, the CDR3 is TGTGCCAGTAGTATAGCGGGGCACGAGCAGTTCTTC. It specifies CASSIAGHEQFF.

V is TRBV6-1 and J is TRBJ1-2, with D possibly being TRBD1 (5 bases). Per germline, CDR1 MNHNS and CDR2 SASEGT. This CDR3 has 15 residues. Trimming shortened V by 1 base and J by 7 bases, and 16 bases separated the two germline ends. The CDR3 spells CASSEGPGFDSGYTF. Here the CDR3 DNA reads TGTGCCAGCAGTGAAGGACCAGGGTTCGACAGTGGCTACACCTTC.

This sequence joins TRBV19 and TRBJ1-2; 7 nucleotides align to TRBD1. J was trimmed by 4 bases and V by 1 base; bases with no gene match: 3. CDR3 length equals 14 residues. The germline gives CDR1 LNHDA, CDR2 SQIVND (reference sequence). The CDR3 DNA follows: TGTGCCAGTAGTATAGCAGGGGACAGCTATGGCTACACCTTC. As protein: CASSIAGDSYGYTF.

This chain uses TRBV7-3 with TRBJ2-1, with 8 bases that match TRBD1. V trimming: 2 bases; J trimming: 10 bases; junction bases outside the gene matches: 13. The germline gives CDR1 SGHTA, CDR2 FQGTGA. This CDR3 region has 16 residues. The CDR3 nucleotides are TGTGCCAGCAGCTTACGAGAGACAGGGGAAGGGAGAGAGCAGTTCTTC. Its protein product is CASSLRETGEGREQFF.

This clone was seen only a few times. This sequence joins TRBV15 and TRBJ2-7; 11 bases align to TRBD1. J was trimmed by 4 bases and V by 1 base; bases with no gene match: 6. Germline V gene data show CDR1 as LNHNV and CDR2 as YYDKDF (reference sequence). The length of the CDR3 is 16 residues. CDR3: CATSRGGTGGSYEQYF. The CDR3 DNA follows: TGTGCCACCAGCAGAGGTGGGACAGGGGGGTCTTACGAGCAGTACTTC.

This clone was picked up one time. The chain carries TRBV7-2 and TRBJ2-2; no definite D call. V gave up 8 bases and J gave up 6 bases, with 7 bases separating them. CDR1 and CDR2 from the germline V gene are SGHTA and FQGNSA. The CDR3 totals 11 residues. CDR3 loop: CASGSAGELFF. CDR3 DNA sequence: TGTGCCAGCGGGTCCGCCGGGGAGCTGTTTTTT.

The chain joins TRBV7-3 to TRBJ2-2; TRBD1 or TRBD2 may be the D gene (6 bases each). Germline V lookup: CDR1 SGHTA, CDR2 FQGTGA. V was cut by 8 bases and J by 6 bases, with 13 bases left in between. The CDR3 covers 13 residues. The CDR3 spells CASGRGDPGELFF. CDR3 nucleotide sequence: TGTGCCAGCGGAAGGGGGGACCCCGGGGAGCTGTTTTTT.

The V call is TRBV4-1, the J call TRBJ2-3; 10 nucleotides agree with TRBD2. This CDR3 is 18 amino acids long. The J segment lost 2 bases and the V segment lost 0 bases, leaving 8 bases of the junction unmatched. CDR1 is MGHRA and CDR2 is YSYEKL in the germline V gene. CDR3: CASSQDWASGGYTDTQYF. In DNA form, the CDR3 reads TGCGCCAGCAGCCAAGATTGGGCTAGCGGGGGATACACAGATACGCAGTATTTT.

The gene calls are TRBV7-9 and TRBJ2-7; no definite D call. The length of the CDR3 is 12 residues. V lost 4 bases, J lost 3 bases, and 7 bases lay in between. Per the germline V gene, CDR1 is SEHNR and CDR2 is FQNEAQ (reference sequence). The CDR3 nucleotides are TGTGCCAGCAGCTCCCACAGCTACGAGCAGTACTTC. It codes for CASSSHSYEQYF. Supplemented by reference TRBV7-9 and TRBJ2-7, the full variable domain reads DTGVSQNPRHKITKRGQNVTFRCDPISEHNRLYWYRQTLGQGPEFLTYFQNEAQLEKSRLLSDRFSAERPKGSFSTLEIQRTEQGDSAMYLCASSSHSYEQYFGPGTRLTVT.

This clone appeared a few times. The chain recombines TRBV29-1 with TRBJ1-2; tentatively, D is TRBD1 (6 bases). The CDR3 is 13 residues long. In germline, CDR1 is SQVTM, CDR2 ANQGSEA. V was shortened by 1 base and J by 7 bases, with 13 bases between the two germline ends. CDR3 nucleotide sequence: TGCAGCGTTGAAGGTGGGCAGGGGTCTGGCTACACCTTC. Translated: CSVEGGQGSGYTF.

This clone occurred a few times. This rearrangement joins TRBV19 to TRBJ2-2; the D is unclear. Looked up from germline, CDR1 is LNHDA and CDR2 is SQIVND (reference sequence). There are 13 residues in the CDR3. V dropped 3 bases and J dropped 5 bases, with 7 bases sitting between them. DNA for the CDR3: TGTGCCAGTAGTATCCCGCGGACCGGGGAGCTGTTTTTT. Translation gives CASSIPRTGELFF.

This clone occurred a few times. The chain uses TRBV29-1 and TRBJ2-3; 13 bases map to TRBD2. The CDR3 totals 14 residues. Germline V gene data show CDR1 as SQVTM and CDR2 as ANQGSEA. J was trimmed by 3 bases and V by 7 bases; bases with no gene match: 4. CDR3 DNA: TGCAGCGGTGGACTAGCGGGGGCGACAGATACGCAGTATTTT. Protein product: CSGGLAGATDTQYF.

The chain has TRBV18 and TRBJ2-7; 7 nucleotides agree with TRBD1. This CDR3 has 14 residues. The V gene's germline CDR1 is KGHSH and CDR2 LQKENI. The trim removed 3 bases at V and 2 bases at J, leaving 4 bases unmatched. The chain's CDR3 is CASSPGTATYEQYF. The CDR3 DNA is TGTGCCAGCTCACCCGGGACAGCGACCTACGAGCAGTACTTC.

This clone has only a few counts. The chain couples TRBV7-2 to TRBJ1-2; no definite D call. Trimming stripped 6 bases from V and 8 bases from J, with 19 bases between. CDR1 and CDR2 (germline): SGHTA, FQGNSA. The CDR3 has 14 residues. CDR3 residues: CASRPPRIGGGYTF. The CDR3, as DNA: TGTGCCAGCAGGCCCCCCCGGATCGGAGGGGGCTACACCTTC. Using reference TRBV7-2 and TRBJ1-2 for the parts outside the CDR3, the full variable domain is GAGVSQSPSNKVTEKGKDVELRCDPISGHTALYWYRQSLGQGLEFLIYFQGNSAPDKSGLPSDRFSAERTGGSVSTLTIQRTQQEDSAVYLCASRPPRIGGGYTFGSGTRLTVV.

This clone was detected only a few times. Other DNA sequences in this sample translate to the same CDR3. The rearrangement links TRBV29-1 to TRBJ2-5, with 7 bases fitting TRBD1. Trimming took 4 bases from V and 1 from J; bases not matched to a gene: 0. The CDR3 spans 12 residues. Germline lookup yields CDR1 SQVTM and CDR2 ANQGSEA. DNA of the CDR3: TGCAGCGTTGGACAGGGCCAAGAGACCCAGTACTTC. It encodes CSVGQGQETQYF.

The DNA for the CDR3 is TGTGCCAGCAGTCCGAGGGCAAAAAATGAAAAACTGTTTTTT. It is translated as CASSPRAKNEKLFF. The chain recombines TRBV9 with TRBJ1-4, with no clear D. V dropped 5 bases and J dropped 5 bases, with 13 bases sitting between them. CDR1 and CDR2 (germline): SGDLS, YYNGEE. The CDR3 is 14 amino acids.

The genes are TRBV7-2 and TRBJ2-2, with D hard to call. CDR1 is SGHTA, CDR2 FQGNSA, per germline. This CDR3 is built from 16 residues. Trimming took 1 base from V and 4 from J, leaving 13 bases between them. DNA of the CDR3: TGTGCCAGCAGCTTAGTGTGGGGTAGCACCACCGGGGAGCTGTTTTTT. This translates into CASSLVWGSTTGELFF.

This clone was counted between two and nine times. The chain is built from TRBV9 and TRBJ1-2; tentative D call: TRBD1 (6 bases). The V gene lost 0 bases and the J gene lost 2 bases, with 11 bases spanning the gap. The CDR3 is made up of 15 amino acids. Germline V CDR1 and CDR2: SGDLS, YYNGEE. CDR3 nucleotides: TGTGCCAGCAGCGTAGTAGCAGGGGAAAACTATGGCTACACCTTC. Translated, it gives CASSVVAGENYGYTF.

CDR3 in amino acids: CASSLSASYTQYF. Here the CDR3 DNA reads TGTGCCAGCAGCCTCTCGGCCTCCTATACGCAGTATTTT. The V gene is TRBV7-2, the J gene TRBJ2-3; D unclear. V lost 5 bases and J lost 7, with 13 bases in between. Germline loops: CDR1 SGHTA, CDR2 FQGNSA. The CDR3 has 13 residues. The whole variable domain, filled in from reference TRBV7-2 and TRBJ2-3, reads GAGVSQSPSNKVTEKGKDVELRCDPISGHTALYWYRQSLGQGLEFLIYFQGNSAPDKSGLPSDRFSAERTGGSVSTLTIQRTQQEDSAVYLCASSLSASYTQYFGPGTRLTVL.

This chain joins TRBV5-1 and TRBJ2-3, with D hard to call. The V and J ends lost 0 bases and 1 base respectively, with 9 bases between them. Germline assignment: CDR1 SGHRS and CDR2 YFSETQ. CDR3 length: 15 residues. Written as DNA, the CDR3 is TGCGCCAGCAGCTTGGAGATTACACGCACAGATACGCAGTATTTT. Residues: CASSLEITRTDTQYF.

This clone came up a few times. J is TRBJ2-2 and V is TRBV28, with TRBD1 as a possible D gene (5 bases). Germline V CDR1 and CDR2: MDHEN, SYDVKM. The germline V and J ends were trimmed by 2 bases and 2 bases, with 9 bases remaining between them. This CDR3 has 15 residues. The CDR3 bases are TGTGCCAGCAGTTTAGTCCGGACAAACACCGGGGAGCTGTTTTTT. It encodes CASSLVRTNTGELFF.

The chain links TRBV4-1 to TRBJ1-3; TRBD1 matches at 8 bases. The CDR3 covers 17 residues. The V segment lost 4 bases and the J segment 8 bases; nucleotides outside the gene matches: 16. The germline gives CDR1 MGHRA, CDR2 YSYEKL. The CDR3 DNA reads as TGCGCCAGCAGCCGACGAGAAACAGGGGGGGCTCGGGACACCATATATTTT. This encodes CASSRRETGGARDTIYF.

The gene calls are TRBV12-2 and TRBJ2-4; whether TRBD1, the table's D call, matches the DNA was not checked. TRBV12-2 is deemed a pseudogene. The CDR3 length is 20 residues. DNA of the CDR3: TGTGCAAGTCGCTTAGCGTCCTATAATTCTCGGGACAGGGTCAAAAACATTCAGTACTTC. Translating it yields CASRLASYNSRDRVKNIQYF.

This clone was detected only once. The chain joins TRBV18 to TRBJ2-7, with 8 positions matching TRBD1. Germline CDR1 is KGHSH and CDR2 is LQKENI. The V gene end was trimmed by 3 bases and the J gene end by 7 bases; junction bases not matched to a gene: 14. The CDR3 consists of 16 residues. CDR3 sequence: CASSPARQGSLREQYF. In nucleotides, the CDR3 is TGTGCCAGCTCACCGGCTCGACAGGGGTCCCTTCGAGAGCAGTACTTC.

This chain links TRBV11-2 with TRBJ2-3; 8 bases line up with TRBD1. Germline CDR1 and CDR2: SGHAT and FQNNGV. V was clipped by 6 bases and J by 9 bases; unmatched bases: 11. This CDR3 contains 14 residues. DNA for the CDR3: TGTGCCAGCAGAGGACAGGGCTTGGAGGGCACGCAGTATTTT. Translating gives CASRGQGLEGTQYF.

V and J are TRBV18 and TRBJ2-7; a possible D gene is TRBD1 (7 bases). The CDR3 loop spans 17 amino acids. Trimming took off 0 bases at V and 2 bases at J, with 17 bases between the two ends. Germline assignment: CDR1 KGHSH and CDR2 LQKENI. DNA of the CDR3: TGTGCCAGCTCACCACCGGCTCAGGGGGGAAAGGCCTACGAGCAGTACTTC. Protein sequence: CASSPPAQGGKAYEQYF.

V gene TRBV30 combines with J gene TRBJ1-1; perhaps TRBD1 as D (5 bases). V lost 4 bases and J 0 bases, leaving 15 bases between the germline ends. Germline V gene sequence: CDR1 GTSNPN, CDR2 SVGIG (reference sequence). The CDR3 contains 15 residues. The CDR3: CAWTSMGRMNTEAFF. The CDR3 region has the DNA TGTGCCTGGACTAGCATGGGACGGATGAACACTGAAGCTTTCTTT.